This entry lists 20 T cell receptor beta chains sequenced from one sample in a study of regulatory T cells in long-lasting Graves disease. The authors built TCR beta libraries using iRepertoire HTBI primers and Arm-PCR of CDR3 regions. TCRdb reprocessed the multiplex PCR reads with MiXCR, giving one entry per CDR3 protein. The table lists about 610,000 distinct CDR3 sequences, approximately 16% of them singletons, with 12% in the top ten. Time point defined: newly diagnosed GD, antithyroid drugs for less than 3 months. The authors made the TCR library using RNA they extracted from PBMCs. The data also belong to a second study, concerning T cells in Graves' hyperthyroidism and ophthalmopathy.

Material: peripheral blood mononuclear cells (PBMCs), obtained at new diagnosis, from a patient treated with antithyroid drugs. These receptor sequences come from a man between 18 and 35 years old with Graves disease.

This clonotype was recorded at least ten times. The V gene is TRBV28, the J gene TRBJ2-7, with D possibly being TRBD1 or TRBD2 (6 bases each). Trimming left V 2 bases short and J 4 bases short, with 15 bases between. The CDR3 consists of 15 residues. The germline V gene has CDR1 MDHEN and CDR2 SYDVKM. The CDR3: CASSLPPGAGYEQYF. In DNA form, the CDR3 reads TGTGCCAGCAGTTTACCCCCGGGGGCGGGATACGAGCAGTACTTC.

This clonotype was detected only a few times. This chain links TRBV5-1 with TRBJ1-1; 10 bases fit TRBD1. The germline CDR1 and CDR2 sequences are SGHRS and YFSETQ. This CDR3 contains 15 residues. J lost 3 bases, V lost 4 bases, and 6 bases had no gene match. The CDR3 spells CASSPGDRGDTEAFF. The CDR3 nucleotides read TGCGCCAGCAGCCCAGGGGACAGGGGAGACACTGAAGCTTTCTTT.

On this clonotype itself: This clone may be a read error of a much larger clone one base away. J is TRBJ2-7 and V is TRBV5-1; D is perhaps TRBD2 (6 bases). CDR1 and CDR2 from the germline V gene are SGHRS and YFSETQ. The CDR3 is 17 amino acids. The CDR3 DNA reads as TGCGCCAGCGGCTTGGAGGCGGATGAGACTAGATACCCCGAGCAGTACTTC. Its translation: CASGLEADETRYPEQYF.

This clonotype was counted ten times or more. The genes are TRBV9 and TRBJ2-3; 7 bases are a match to TRBD1. V gave up 0 bases and J gave up 6 bases; unmatched junction bases: 7. The CDR3 loop spans 15 amino acids. Germline V gene sequence: CDR1 SGDLS, CDR2 YYNGEE. The CDR3 loop is CASSVGQGIADTQYF. The CDR3 DNA reads TGTGCCAGCAGCGTAGGACAGGGAATAGCTGATACGCAGTATTTT.

Remarks on this clonotype: This likely stems from a read error, as it lies one base from a far larger clone. The chain links TRBV11-2 to TRBJ2-1, with TRBD2 identical over 15 bases. The length of the CDR3 is 14 residues. V shed 5 bases and J 9 bases; nucleotides not matched to a gene: 2. CDR1 and CDR2 (germline): SGHAT, FQNNGV. The CDR3, as DNA: TGTGCCAGCAGCGGGGGACTAGCGGGAGGTGAGCAGTTCTTC. It is translated as CASSGGLAGGEQFF.

This chain links TRBV7-9 with TRBJ2-7; 12 bases agree with TRBD1. This CDR3 comprises 17 residues. Germline V gene sequence: CDR1 SEHNR, CDR2 FQNEAQ (reference sequence). The V and J ends lost 0 bases and 5 bases, in that order; junction bases with no gene match: 8. The chain's CDR3 is CASSLALGTGGVNEQYF. CDR3 in DNA: TGTGCCAGCAGCTTAGCGCTAGGGACAGGGGGCGTGAACGAGCAGTACTTC. The variable domain in full, with the rest retrieved from reference TRBV7-9 and TRBJ2-7, is DTGVSQNPRHKITKRGQNVTFRCDPISEHNRLYWYRQTLGQGPEFLTYFQNEAQLEKSRLLSDRFSAERPKGSFSTLEIQRTEQGDSAMYLCASSLALGTGGVNEQYFGPGTRLTVT.

This clonotype was observed at least ten times. The chain has TRBV25-1 and TRBJ1-1; D not certain. Germline CDR1 and CDR2: MGHDK and SYGVNS. V was clipped by 3 bases and J by 1 base, with 18 bases between them. The CDR3 is made up of 17 amino acids. The CDR3 region is CASSDPRLESSNTEAFF. CDR3 nucleotide sequence: TGTGCCAGCAGTGATCCGAGGTTAGAGTCGTCGAACACTGAAGCTTTCTTT.

The sample holds one count of this clonotype. The chain combines TRBV5-4 with TRBJ2-6; 10 bases match TRBD2. CDR3 size: 20 residues. V was pared by 3 bases and J by 3 bases, with 15 bases of the junction left unmatched. Germline V gene lookup returns CDR1 SGHNT and CDR2 YYREEE (reference sequence). The CDR3 reads CASSYEIGSSGSGGANVLTF. In DNA, the CDR3 is TGTGCCAGCAGCTATGAAATCGGGTCTAGCGGGAGTGGTGGGGCCAACGTCCTGACTTTC. Full variable domain (remainder filled in from reference TRBV5-4 and TRBJ2-6): ETGVTQSPTHLIKTRGQQVTLRCSSQSGHNTVSWYQQALGQGPQFIFQYYREEENGRGNFPPRFSGLQFPNYSSELNVNALELDDSALYLCASSYEIGSSGSGGANVLTFGAGSRLTVL.

The chain recombines TRBV28 with TRBJ2-2, with a weak D call TRBD2 (5 bases). Looked up from germline, CDR1 is MDHEN and CDR2 is SYDVKM. The length of the CDR3 is 11 residues. CDR3 nucleotides: TGTGGGGCGGGTGGCACCGGGGAGCTGTTTTTT. It encodes CGAGGTGELFF.

This clonotype was found a few times. V gene TRBV20-1 combines with J gene TRBJ2-4; the D gene is possibly TRBD2 (5 bases). V was shortened by 5 bases and J by 2 bases, with 19 bases between the two germline ends. This CDR3 spans 16 amino acids. CDR1 and CDR2 (germline): DFQATT, SNEGSKA (reference sequence). DNA for the CDR3: TGCAGTGCTCGGACTTACGACCAATTGACCAAAAACATTCAGTACTTC. Protein product: CSARTYDQLTKNIQYF.

This clonotype has ten or more counts. The rearrangement joins TRBV11-2 to TRBJ2-7, with TRBD2 matching over 7 bases. CDR3 length: 14 residues. The junction had 6 bases not matched to a gene; V was cut back by 5 bases and J by 2 bases. CDR1 SGHAT and CDR2 FQNNGV come from the germline V gene. The CDR3 DNA reads TGTGCCAGCAGCCTCGGGGCGGGAGCCTACGAGCAGTACTTC. It encodes CASSLGAGAYEQYF.

This clonotype was counted only a few times. CDR3 DNA sequence: TGTGCCAGCAGCCATGACTTCGCCCGGGGTTACGAGCAGTACTTC. This translates into CASSHDFARGYEQYF. This sequence joins TRBV3-1 and TRBJ2-7; TRBD2 is a possible D gene (5 bases). Germline assignment: CDR1 LGHDT and CDR2 YNNKEL (reference sequence). The CDR3 is made up of 15 amino acids. V dropped 3 bases and J dropped 4 bases, with 16 bases sitting between them.

With regard to this clonotype: Given a far larger clone just one base away, this is likely a sequencing read error. This chain uses TRBV4-2 with TRBJ2-3, with D possibly being TRBD1 or TRBD2 (5 bases each). CDR1 and CDR2 from the germline V gene are LGHNA and YNFKEQ. The CDR3 has 14 amino acids. Trimming cost V 4 bases and J 0 bases, with 8 bases left between them. Here the CDR3 reads CASSRDGSTDTQYF. CDR3 sequence (DNA): TGTGCCAGCAGCCGGGACGGTAGCACAGATACGCAGTATTTT.

This clonotype was seen at least ten times. The V call is TRBV6-1, the J call TRBJ2-5, with TRBD1 matching 11 bases. After removal of 5 bases from V and 5 bases from J, the junction contained 7 bases not matched to a gene. This CDR3 is 15 amino acids long. Looked up from germline, CDR1 is MNHNS and CDR2 is SASEGT. The CDR3 coding sequence is TGTGCCAGCAGTATAACGGGACAGGGGGGGGAGACCCAGTACTTC. Amino acids: CASSITGQGGETQYF.

This clonotype was counted many times. The chain employs TRBV7-6 and TRBJ2-7; TRBD2 agrees at 11 bases. Germline V gene data show CDR1 as SGHVS and CDR2 as FNYEAQ. The CDR3 sequence is 13 residues long. The trim removed 5 bases at V and 5 bases at J, leaving 2 bases unmatched. CDR3 region: CASSTSGRDEQYF. The CDR3 DNA sequence: TGTGCCAGCAGCACTAGCGGGAGAGACGAGCAGTACTTC.

This chain links TRBV19 with TRBJ2-2, with D possibly matching TRBD1 (5 bases). Trimming cost V 5 bases and J 7 bases, with 8 bases left between them. CDR3 length: 12 amino acids. Germline V gene lookup returns CDR1 LNHDA and CDR2 SQIVND (reference sequence). CDR3 amino acids: CASSARVGELFF. The DNA of the CDR3 is TGTGCCAGTAGTGCCAGGGTCGGGGAGCTGTTTTTT. The full variable domain, completed using reference TRBV19 and TRBJ2-2, is DGGITQSPKYLFRKEGQNVTLSCEQNLNHDAMYWYRQDPGQGLRLIYYSQIVNDFQKGDIAEGYSVSREKKESFPLTVTSAQKNPTAFYLCASSARVGELFFGEGSRLTVL.

The table lists this clonotype with many counts. In nucleotides, the CDR3 is TGTGCCAGCAGAGATTGGTCAGGGGAGCGAGAGACCCAGTACTTC. Translated, it gives CASRDWSGERETQYF. This chain joins TRBV11-1 and TRBJ2-5, with D perhaps TRBD1 (6 bases). Germline CDR1 SGHAT, CDR2 FQDESV (reference sequence). The CDR3 has 15 amino acids. V was clipped by 6 bases and J by 4 bases, with 18 bases between them.

Ten or more counts support this clonotype. The rearrangement links TRBV7-6 to TRBJ2-5; 8 bases agree with TRBD2. Trimming at V came to 4 bases and at J to 3 bases, leaving 10 bases not matched to a gene. CDR1 and CDR2 from the germline V gene are SGHVS and FNYEAQ. The length of the CDR3 is 16 residues. CDR3 loop: CASSSTIAGQKETQYF. CDR3 DNA: TGTGCCAGCAGCTCCACTATAGCGGGGCAGAAAGAGACCCAGTACTTC.

This clonotype was seen a few times. The chain combines TRBV4-2 with TRBJ2-7; D is uncertain. This CDR3 region has 17 residues. Trimming stripped 2 bases from V and 2 bases from J, with 19 bases between. In germline, CDR1 is LGHNA, CDR2 YNFKEQ. The CDR3 here is CASSQSATEPPTYEQYF. CDR3 DNA sequence: TGTGCCAGCAGCCAAAGCGCCACAGAGCCTCCCACCTACGAGCAGTACTTC.

A note on this clonotype: A junction end diverges from the germline sequence, so it may reflect a read error. The rearrangement links TRBV6-2 or TRBV6-3 to TRBJ2-1; 10 positions match TRBD1. The CDR3 length is 16 residues. Germline V gene data show CDR1 as MNHEY and CDR2 as SVGEGT. CDR3: CASSDGQGVTYNVQFF. The DNA of the CDR3 is TGTGCCAGCAGTGACGGACAGGGGGTGACCTACAATGTGCAGTTCTTC.